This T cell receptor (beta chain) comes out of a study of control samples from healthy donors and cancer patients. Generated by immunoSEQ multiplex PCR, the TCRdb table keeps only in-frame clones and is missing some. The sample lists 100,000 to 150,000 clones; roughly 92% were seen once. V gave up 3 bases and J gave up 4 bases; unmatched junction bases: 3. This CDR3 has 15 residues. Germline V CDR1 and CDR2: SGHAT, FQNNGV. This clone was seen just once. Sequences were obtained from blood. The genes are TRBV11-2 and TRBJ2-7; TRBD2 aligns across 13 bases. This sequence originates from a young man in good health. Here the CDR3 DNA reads TGTGCCAGCAGCTTGACTAGCGGGGGGCCATACGAGCAGTACTTC. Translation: CASSLTSGGPYEQYF.